The source of this T cell receptor (beta chain) is a study of blood T cell repertoires in COVID-19. Looking at the study overall: The United States, Italy and Spain provided the acute and convalescent COVID-19 samples. T cells, B-cell-depleted T cells, or PBMCs supplied cDNA or gDNA.

Germline CDR1 MNHEY, CDR2 SVGAGI. CDR3 length: 14 amino acids. V lost 6 bases to trimming and J lost 6 bases; unmatched junction nucleotides: 7. Source study methods: It was from reference gene primer amplification that nucleated cell counts were estimated. Generated by immunoSEQ multiplex PCR, the TCRdb table keeps only in-frame clones and is missing some. V and J calls plus clone size are reproduced from that table; the DNA served to infer D and trimming. The sample has a few hundred thousand clones, over 80% seen once. This receptor was obtained from a woman aged 70-85 years with COVID-19, enrolled during active disease. The genes are TRBV6-5 and TRBJ1-5; 8 nucleotides agree with TRBD1. The sample comprised peripheral blood. The CDR3 reads CASSDRGTVQPQHF. DNA for the CDR3: TGTGCCAGCAGCGACAGGGGTACAGTTCAGCCCCAGCATTTT.